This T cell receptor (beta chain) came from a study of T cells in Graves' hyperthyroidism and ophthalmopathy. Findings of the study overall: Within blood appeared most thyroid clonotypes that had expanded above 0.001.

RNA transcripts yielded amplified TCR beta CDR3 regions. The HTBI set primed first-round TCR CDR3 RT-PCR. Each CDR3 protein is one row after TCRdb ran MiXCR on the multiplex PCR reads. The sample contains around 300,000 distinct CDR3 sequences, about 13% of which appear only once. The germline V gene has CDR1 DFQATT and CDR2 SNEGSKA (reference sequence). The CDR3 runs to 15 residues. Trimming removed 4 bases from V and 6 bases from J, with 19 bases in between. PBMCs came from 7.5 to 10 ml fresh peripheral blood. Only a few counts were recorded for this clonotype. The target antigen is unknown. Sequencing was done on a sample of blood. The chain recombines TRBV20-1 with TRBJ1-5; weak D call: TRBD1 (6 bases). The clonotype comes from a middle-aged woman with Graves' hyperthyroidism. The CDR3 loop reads CSAKELGGRSQPQHF. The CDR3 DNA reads TGCAGTGCTAAGGAGCTTGGGGGGCGGAGTCAGCCCCAGCATTTT.